These T cell receptor beta chains were read from a single sample in a study of response to subunit inactivated influenza vaccine. TCRdb ran MiXCR on the RT-PCR reads and lists one entry per CDR3 protein. The data contain around 490,000 distinct CDR3 sequences, 6% to 9% of them singletons. Sequencing used PBMCs from blood, obtained roughly 24 months after vaccination. These receptors were obtained from a man in his fifties or sixties who received an inactivated influenza vaccine. Each CDR3 is given with its conserved first and last residue. The D gene is left open where the match is weak. Clone size is not always given. Where it is, it says once, few, many or a class for expanded clones.

D gene	clone size	J gene	V gene	CDR3 protein	CDR3 DNA
TRBD2	few	TRBJ2-1	TRBV4-1	CASSQMTSGGSSSYNEQFF	TGCGCCAGCAGCCAAATGACTAGCGGGGGCTCAAGCTCCTACAATGAGCAGTTCTTC
TRBD1	few	TRBJ1-6	TRBV11-2	CASTRTGTGFLPLHF	TGTGCCAGCACGCGGACCGGGACAGGGTTTCTACCCCTCCACTTT
-	-	TRBJ1-2	TRBV12-3/TRBV12-4	CASTPGQIYGYTF	TGTGCCAGCACCCCGGGTCAGATCTATGGCTACACCTTC
TRBD2	-	TRBJ2-5	TRBV6-5	CASSYSAGGGATQYF	TGTGCCAGCAGTTACTCGGCGGGAGGGGGTGCGACCCAGTACTTC
-	few	TRBJ2-7	TRBV12-3/TRBV12-4	CASSLESGSGNEQYF	TGTGCCAGCAGTTTAGAGAGCGGGTCGGGGAACGAGCAGTACTTC
-	many	TRBJ2-7	TRBV7-9	CASRELSATQGGEQYF	TGTGCCAGCAGAGAACTTTCGGCAACTCAGGGCGGCGAGCAGTACTTC
TRBD1	few	TRBJ1-5	TRBV5-6	CASSSGQGAYGRNQPQHF	TGTGCCAGCAGCTCTGGACAGGGGGCCTATGGGCGCAATCAGCCCCAGCATTTT
TRBD2	-	TRBJ2-1	TRBV5-1	CASSPTPAGGYNEQFF	TGCGCCAGCAGCCCGACGCCAGCGGGGGGGTACAATGAGCAGTTCTTC
-	-	TRBJ2-5	TRBV5-1	CASSLDSLETQYF	TGCGCCAGCAGCCTGGACAGTCTGGAGACCCAGTACTTC
-	many	TRBJ2-7	TRBV3-1	CASSRQGGYEQYF	TGTGCCAGCAGCCGGCAGGGGGGCTACGAGCAGTACTTC
-	few	TRBJ2-7	TRBV4-3	CASSQELFYEQYF	TGCGCCAGCAGCCAAGAATTGTTCTACGAGCAGTACTTC
-	-	TRBJ2-3	TRBV29-1	CSVDSLATQYF	TGCAGCGTGGACTCGTTAGCTACGCAGTATTTT
-	many	TRBJ2-3	TRBV7-9	CASSLLGDPYTDTQYF	TGTGCCAGCAGCTTACTGGGGGACCCCTATACAGATACGCAGTATTTT
-	few	TRBJ2-5	TRBV20-1	CSARDWTGTQETQYF	TGCAGTGCTAGAGATTGGACCGGGACCCAAGAGACCCAGTACTTC
TRBD1	few	TRBJ2-1	TRBV18	CASSQSLGAGGNEQFF	TGTGCCAGCTCACAGTCCCTCGGGGCAGGGGGCAATGAGCAGTTCTTC
-	-	TRBJ2-7	TRBV28	CASGKSSYEQYF	TGTGCCAGCGGCAAGAGCTCCTACGAGCAGTACTTC
-	-	TRBJ1-2	TRBV20-1	CSARGDGFYGYTF	TGCAGTGCTAGAGGGGACGGATTCTATGGCTACACCTTC
-	few	TRBJ2-5	TRBV5-1	CASSRGEYQETQYF	TGCGCCAGCAGCCGGGGAGAGTACCAAGAGACCCAGTACTTC
TRBD1	many	TRBJ2-5	TRBV20-1	CSASQPTGRETQYF	TGCAGTGCTAGTCAACCGACAGGGCGAGAGACCCAGTACTTC
TRBD2	-	TRBJ2-1	TRBV6-1	CASSEDGSGRAVNEQFF	TGTGCCAGCAGTGAAGATGGTAGCGGGAGGGCCGTCAATGAGCAGTTCTTC
-	many	TRBJ1-2	TRBV28	CASGDSTNYGYTF	TGTGCCAGCGGGGACTCTACTAACTATGGCTACACCTTC
-	few	TRBJ1-5	TRBV20-1	CSARADQNQPQHF	TGCAGTGCTAGAGCGGACCAGAATCAGCCCCAGCATTTT
-	-	TRBJ2-7	TRBV20-1	CSAATSLSGDEQYF	TGCAGTGCTGCCACAAGCCTATCGGGGGACGAGCAGTACTTC
-	-	TRBJ1-4	TRBV10-3	CAIRGGPANEKLFF	TGTGCCATCAGGGGAGGGCCGGCTAATGAAAAACTGTTTTTT
TRBD1	few	TRBJ2-1	TRBV7-8	CASSGSGTDNEQFF	TGTGCCAGCAGCGGATCCGGGACAGATAATGAGCAGTTCTTC
-	few	TRBJ2-7	TRBV5-5	CASSFGRVGYEQYF	TGTGCCAGCAGCTTCGGCAGGGTAGGATACGAGCAGTACTTC
TRBD2	-	TRBJ2-1	TRBV5-6	CASSYLAPTSGKYEQFF	TGTGCCAGCAGCTACCTTGCCCCGACTAGCGGGAAATATGAGCAGTTCTTC
-	-	TRBJ2-1	TRBV7-9	CASSALNNEQFF	TGTGCCAGCAGCGCCCTCAACAATGAGCAGTTCTTC
TRBD1	few	TRBJ2-7	TRBV9	CASSAGQGHYEQYF	TGTGCCAGCAGCGCAGGACAGGGGCACTACGAGCAGTACTTC
TRBD1	many	TRBJ2-3	TRBV3-1	CASGRGIGNTQYF	TGTGCCAGCGGCAGGGGGATAGGCAATACGCAGTATTTT
-	-	TRBJ1-2	TRBV4-3	CASSQDGMGTNYGYTF	TGCGCCAGCAGCCAAGATGGCATGGGTACTAACTATGGCTACACCTTC
-	many	TRBJ1-4	TRBV7-2	CASSLAGTISGKLFF	TGTGCCAGCAGCTTAGCGGGGACCATCTCTGGAAAACTGTTTTTT
TRBD2	-	TRBJ2-6	TRBV12-3/TRBV12-4	CASSFGGAGANALTF	TGTGCCAGCAGTTTCGGGGGGGCCGGGGCCAACGCCCTGACTTTC